The 21 T cell receptor beta chains presented below share a single source sample, sequenced in a study of blood T cells in healthy people across ages. PCR was performed a second time for about 7 to 12 cycles using a sample-barcoded 5' primer and a J-beta primer mix. TCRdb fed the 5' RACE reads into MiXCR, producing one record per CDR3 protein. The sample has hundreds of thousands of distinct CDR3 sequences, 45% to 65% seen once; the top ten hold around 37%. The sample comprised blood. The source of these receptors is a man aged 55 to 70 in good health.

This clonotype showed up many times. The chain uses TRBV2 and TRBJ2-5; D is unclear. The V gene lost 4 bases and the J gene lost 5 bases, with 11 bases spanning the gap. Germline values: CDR1 SNHLY, CDR2 FYNNEI. This CDR3 spans 13 amino acids. Written as DNA, the CDR3 is TGTGCCAGCAGTGCGGAGATGGTTGAGACCCAGTACTTC. Its protein is CASSAEMVETQYF.

The chain links TRBV5-1 to TRBJ2-7; possibly TRBD1 for D (5 bases). The assigned J gene may be wrong: the sequence end matches TRBJ2-5 better. This CDR3 spans 14 amino acids. Germline loops: CDR1 SGHRS, CDR2 YFSETQ. In DNA form, the CDR3 reads TGCGCCAGCAGCTTGGAAAGGGGCAGCGAGACCCAGTACTTC. Translating it yields CASSLERGSETQYF.

This clonotype was seen more than once but under ten times. The rearrangement joins TRBV6-5 to TRBJ2-7, with D possibly being TRBD2 (6 bases). CDR1 is MNHEY and CDR2 is SVGAGI in the germline V gene. The length of the CDR3 is 15 residues. The V end lost 0 bases, the J end lost 6 bases, and 15 bases lay between the germline ends. The CDR3 bases are TGTGCCAGCAGTTACTCGAGGTGGAGGGAAGGCGAGCAGTACTTC. It encodes CASSYSRWREGEQYF.

This clonotype is a singleton in its sample. The rearrangement joins TRBV7-2 to TRBJ2-5; TRBD2 aligns across 8 bases. The CDR3 is 16 amino acids. V shed 1 base, J shed 11 bases, and the junction held 15 bases outside the gene matches. Looked up from germline, CDR1 is SGHTA and CDR2 is FQGNSA. The CDR3 loop reads CASSLDGGAQNNEQYF. In nucleotides, the CDR3 is TGTGCCAGCAGCTTAGACGGGGGGGCCCAGAACAATGAGCAGTACTTC.

This sequence joins TRBV28 and TRBJ2-2, with 8 bases fitting TRBD2. The CDR3 loop spans 17 amino acids. Germline-derived CDR1 and CDR2 are MDHEN and SYDVKM. Trimming cost V 2 bases and J 0 bases; bases outside gene matches: 5. The CDR3 DNA reads TGTGCCAGCAGTTTACTAGCGGGCCCGGCGAACACCGGGGAGCTGTTTTTT. Its protein is CASSLLAGPANTGELFF.

The chain combines TRBV20-1 with TRBJ2-5; D remains ambiguous. This CDR3 region has 15 residues. From germline, CDR1 is DFQATT and CDR2 SNEGSKA (reference sequence). Trimming pared 1 base from V and 2 bases from J, leaving 14 bases between. CDR3: CSARGALKGQETQYF. CDR3 DNA sequence: TGCAGTGCTAGAGGGGCCTTGAAGGGACAAGAGACCCAGTACTTC.

This chain joins TRBV18 and TRBJ2-5; D is uncertain. The CDR3 runs 12 residues. The V gene's germline CDR1 is KGHSH and CDR2 LQKENI. Trimming took off 2 bases at V and 5 bases at J, with 6 bases between the two ends. The CDR3 loop is CASSPLDETQYF. The DNA for the CDR3 is TGTGCCAGCTCACCATTAGATGAGACCCAGTACTTC.

This clonotype was counted many times. The gene calls are TRBV20-1 and TRBJ2-5; D perhaps matches TRBD1 (6 bases). V shed 0 bases and J shed 5 bases, with 16 bases lying between them. Germline V CDR1 and CDR2: DFQATT, SNEGSKA (reference sequence). This CDR3 comprises 15 residues. The CDR3 region has the DNA TGCAGTGCTAGAGAGCCCTACCTTGGGGGCGAGACCCAGTACTTC. Protein sequence: CSAREPYLGGETQYF.

This clonotype was observed a few times. V and J are TRBV6-5 and TRBJ1-4; TRBD1 matches at 7 bases. Germline CDR1 and CDR2: MNHEY and SVGAGI. The CDR3 is made up of 14 amino acids. After removal of 6 bases from V and 7 bases from J, the junction contained 8 bases not matched to a gene. This CDR3 is CASSQETGSEKLFF. CDR3 nucleotide sequence: TGTGCCAGCAGCCAGGAGACAGGGAGTGAAAAACTGTTTTTT.

V and J are TRBV7-2 and TRBJ2-4; TRBD1 is a possible D gene (6 bases). TRBJ2-7 matches the DNA end more closely, so the J call is doubtful. Germline CDR1 and CDR2: SGHTA and FQGNSA. CDR3 size: 15 residues. This CDR3 is CASSLAWGPSGEQYF. CDR3 sequence (DNA): TGTGCCAGCAGCTTAGCTTGGGGGCCGTCCGGCGAGCAGTACTTC.

Only a few counts were recorded for this clonotype. The chain is built from TRBV11-1 and TRBJ2-1; no clear D gene. V was cut by 4 bases and J by 10 bases, with 11 bases left in between. Germline assignment: CDR1 SGHAT and CDR2 FQDESV (reference sequence). CDR3 size: 12 residues. CDR3 DNA sequence: TGTGCCAGCAGCTCACGGACGTACGAGCAGTTCTTC. This codes for CASSSRTYEQFF.

This clonotype turned up a few times. This chain connects TRBV4-1 to TRBJ2-7; no firm D call. Germline CDR1 is MGHRA and CDR2 is YSYEKL. This CDR3 is built from 13 residues. V was clipped by 1 base and J by 3 bases, with 7 bases between them. CDR3 DNA: TGCGCCAGCAGCCAAGTCCTGCACTACGAGCAGTACTTC. Translated: CASSQVLHYEQYF.

The genes are TRBV20-1 and TRBJ1-2; TRBD1 agrees at 7 bases. With V trimmed by 3 bases and J by 4 bases, 5 bases remained unmatched. The germline CDR1 and CDR2 sequences are DFQATT and SNEGSKA (reference sequence). The CDR3 is 13 residues long. CDR3 bases: TGCAGTGCTAGGGGACAGTCCTCCTATGGCTACACCTTC. It specifies CSARGQSSYGYTF.

V gene TRBV3-1 combines with J gene TRBJ2-1; D might be TRBD2 (6 bases). The V gene lost 4 bases and the J gene lost 0 bases, with 16 bases spanning the gap. Looked up from germline, CDR1 is LGHDT and CDR2 is YNNKEL (reference sequence). The CDR3 contains 17 residues. The CDR3: CASSPRGALSSYNEQFF. The CDR3 nucleotides are TGTGCCAGCAGCCCGCGGGGCGCCCTAAGCTCCTACAATGAGCAGTTCTTC.

CDR3 nucleotide sequence: TGTGCCAGCAGTCCCCCCCCCGGACAGCAAGAGACCCAGTACTTC. Translating it yields CASSPPPGQQETQYF. The gene calls are TRBV28 and TRBJ2-5, with D perhaps matching TRBD1 (6 bases). Germline CDR1 reads MDHEN; CDR2 reads SYDVKM. Trimming cost V 5 bases and J 2 bases, with 15 bases left between them. This CDR3 has 15 amino acids.

The chain carries TRBV7-8 and TRBJ1-2, with TRBD1 matching 7 bases. V shed 1 base and J 4 bases; nucleotides not matched to a gene: 12. The CDR3 is 17 residues long. CDR1 SGHVS and CDR2 FQNEAQ come from the germline V gene. The CDR3: CASSLGEGARTGYGYTF. The CDR3 DNA reads as TGTGCCAGCAGCTTAGGAGAGGGGGCTAGGACCGGCTATGGCTACACCTTC. The full variable domain, its missing parts supplied by reference TRBV7-8 and TRBJ1-2, is GAGVSQSPRYKVAKRGQDVALRCDPISGHVSLFWYQQALGQGPEFLTYFQNEAQLDKSGLPSDRFFAERPEGSVSTLKIQRTQQEDSAVYLCASSLGEGARTGYGYTFGSGTRLTVV.

This clonotype appeared a few times. This sequence joins TRBV29-1 and TRBJ2-1, with a weak D call TRBD2 (6 bases). Deletions cut 2 bases from V and 9 bases from J, with 14 bases between. There are 13 residues in the CDR3. Germline V CDR1 and CDR2: SQVTM, ANQGSEA. Written as DNA, the CDR3 is TGCAGCGTTGAAATCCAGGGAGGTGGTGAGCAGTTCTTC. Residues: CSVEIQGGGEQFF.

This clonotype was counted at least ten times. V gene TRBV20-1 combines with J gene TRBJ2-1, with TRBD1 as a possible D gene (7 bases). CDR3 length: 13 amino acids. The V end lost 6 bases, the J end lost 4 bases, and 13 bases lay between the germline ends. Per the germline V gene, CDR1 is DFQATT and CDR2 is SNEGSKA (reference sequence). The CDR3 sequence is CSALPGGYNEQFF. The CDR3 nucleotides are TGCAGTGCCCTGCCAGGGGGGTACAATGAGCAGTTCTTC.

CDR3 residues: CSAATPPPYNEQYF. The CDR3 DNA is TGCAGTGCCGCGACTCCTCCCCCTTACAATGAGCAGTACTTC. The chain recombines TRBV20-1 with TRBJ2-5; D gene unclear. The CDR3 runs 14 residues. Deletions cut 6 bases from V and 11 bases from J, with 25 bases between. Germline-derived CDR1 and CDR2 are DFQATT and SNEGSKA (reference sequence).

DNA for the CDR3: TGTGCCAGCAGAACATATCGCGCAAGGGGCGAGCAGTACTTC. Protein: CASRTYRARGEQYF. The J gene is TRBJ2-7, the V gene TRBV27; a weak D match, TRBD1 (5 bases). Per germline, CDR1 MNHEY and CDR2 SMNVEV (reference sequence). CDR3 length equals 14 residues. Trimming removed 6 bases at V and 6 bases at J, with 18 bases between.

The rearrangement uses TRBV5-5 and TRBJ2-1; D is perhaps TRBD1 (5 bases). Gene TRBJ2-7 matches the end of the DNA better, so the J call may be wrong. Germline CDR1 SGHKS, CDR2 YYEKEE (reference sequence). This CDR3 is built from 14 residues. CDR3 coding DNA: TGTGCCAGCGGAACCCCAGGGTTTTACAATGAGCAGTACTTC. Translating it yields CASGTPGFYNEQYF.